What follows are 17 T cell receptor beta chains derived from one specimen sequenced in a study of cytomegalovirus exposure and HLA in healthy donors. Use of 60 Vbeta and 13 Jbeta primers characterized the PCR. Sequencing was performed with immunoSEQ multiplex PCR; in TCRdb, only in-frame clones are kept and a portion is missing. The sample includes roughly 290,000 clones, about four fifths of them seen just once. Sequenced sample: PBMCs. These receptors were collected from a girl aged 2-10 years in good health and CMV-seronegative.

This chain uses TRBV9 with TRBJ2-7; 7 bases match TRBD1. CDR3 length: 13 amino acids. Germline CDR1 is SGDLS and CDR2 is YYNGEE. Losses at the gene ends were 3 bases for V and 5 bases for J; bases not matched to a gene: 5. The CDR3 DNA sequence: TGTGCCAGCAGCGGGGGACAGATTGACGAGCAGTACTTC. This sequence encodes CASSGGQIDEQYF.

The chain is built from TRBV4-1 and TRBJ2-3; 15 bases fit TRBD2. Germline CDR1 MGHRA, CDR2 YSYEKL. V shed 4 bases and J 6 bases; nucleotides not matched to a gene: 8. The CDR3 runs 17 residues. Here the CDR3 reads CASSPTGTSGGRDTQYF. CDR3 nucleotide sequence: TGCGCCAGCAGCCCTACCGGGACTAGCGGGGGGAGGGATACGCAGTATTTT.

The chain uses TRBV7-9 and TRBJ2-7, with TRBD1 identical over 8 bases. The CDR3 consists of 15 residues. V lost 5 bases, J lost 2 bases, and 8 bases stayed unmatched. Looked up from germline, CDR1 is SEHNR and CDR2 is FQNEAQ (reference sequence). CDR3 sequence (DNA): TGTGCCAGCAGCCCCCGACAGGGGATTACCTACGAGCAGTACTTC. Protein product: CASSPRQGITYEQYF. The full variable domain, its missing parts supplied by reference TRBV7-9 and TRBJ2-7, is DTGVSQNPRHKITKRGQNVTFRCDPISEHNRLYWYRQTLGQGPEFLTYFQNEAQLEKSRLLSDRFSAERPKGSFSTLEIQRTEQGDSAMYLCASSPRQGITYEQYFGPGTRLTVT.

V and J are TRBV27 and TRBJ1-5; 8 bases agree with TRBD1. With 5 bases clipped from V and 4 bases from J, the junction kept 4 bases outside the gene matches. Looked up from germline, CDR1 is MNHEY and CDR2 is SMNVEV (reference sequence). This CDR3 is built from 14 residues. CDR3 nucleotide sequence: TGTGCCAGCAGTACGGGACAGGTGAATCAGCCCCAGCATTTT. Translating gives CASSTGQVNQPQHF.

The chain employs TRBV7-9 and TRBJ2-7; D possibly corresponds to TRBD2 (5 bases). In germline, CDR1 is SEHNR, CDR2 FQNEAQ (reference sequence). The CDR3 sequence is 14 residues long. V lost 5 bases to trimming and J lost 0 bases, with 11 bases between them. In nucleotides, the CDR3 is TGTGCCAGCAGCACGGCGGGTATCTCCTACGAGCAGTACTTC. It yields the protein CASSTAGISYEQYF. The variable domain in full, with the rest retrieved from reference TRBV7-9 and TRBJ2-7, is DTGVSQNPRHKITKRGQNVTFRCDPISEHNRLYWYRQTLGQGPEFLTYFQNEAQLEKSRLLSDRFSAERPKGSFSTLEIQRTEQGDSAMYLCASSTAGISYEQYFGPGTRLTVT.

Comments on this clone: Other DNA sequences from this sample encode an identical CDR3 as well. The chain combines TRBV9 with TRBJ2-7; D call uncertain. V was trimmed by 0 bases and J by 1 base, leaving 8 bases between them. CDR1 is SGDLS and CDR2 is YYNGEE in the germline V gene. The CDR3 has 14 amino acids. DNA of the CDR3: TGTGCCAGCAGCGTAGACCCAGGTTCCTACGAGCAGTACTTC. This sequence encodes CASSVDPGSYEQYF.

V and J are TRBV28 and TRBJ1-5; 7 nucleotides agree with TRBD1. Trimming cost V 6 bases and J 1 base; bases outside gene matches: 6. In germline, CDR1 is MDHEN, CDR2 SYDVKM. The CDR3 is 15 amino acids. For the CDR3, the DNA is TGTGCCAGCAGCCCAGGGGGGCTAAGCAATCAGCCCCAGCATTTT. It yields the protein CASSPGGLSNQPQHF.

This clone appeared once. The chain recombines TRBV19 with TRBJ2-3; 11 bases align to TRBD2. V lost 1 base to trimming and J lost 5 bases; unmatched junction nucleotides: 5. The CDR3 length is 16 residues. CDR1 and CDR2 from the germline V gene are LNHDA and SQIVND (reference sequence). The CDR3 loop is CASSIASGRSQDTQYF. As DNA, the CDR3 is TGTGCCAGTAGTATAGCTAGCGGGAGGTCCCAAGATACGCAGTATTTT.

The genes are TRBV5-1 and TRBJ2-7; D is possibly TRBD2 (6 bases). Per the germline V gene, CDR1 is SGHRS and CDR2 is YFSETQ. V lost 3 bases, J lost 6 bases, and 16 bases lay in between. The CDR3 runs to 14 residues. CDR3 region: CASSWGRPDTEQYF. CDR3 DNA: TGCGCCAGCAGCTGGGGGAGGCCCGATACCGAGCAGTACTTC.

For the CDR3, the DNA is TGCGCCAGCAGCTTGGCGAAAAGCCGGGGGGGCGGAGGCAATGAGCAGTTCTTC. It translates to CASSLAKSRGGGGNEQFF. This chain uses TRBV5-1 with TRBJ2-1; 8 nucleotides align to TRBD2. Germline assignment: CDR1 SGHRS and CDR2 YFSETQ. The CDR3 consists of 18 residues. J gave up 6 bases and V 0 bases, and 14 bases lay outside the gene matches.

This chain links TRBV11-2 with TRBJ2-2; 8 bases agree with TRBD1. Germline V CDR1 and CDR2: SGHAT, FQNNGV. Trimming cost V 5 bases and J 2 bases; bases outside gene matches: 13. This CDR3 spans 18 amino acids. As DNA, the CDR3 is TGTGCCAGCAGCACCCGGGGGTGGGGACAGGAAAACACCGGGGAGCTGTTTTTT. As protein: CASSTRGWGQENTGELFF.

J is TRBJ2-3 and V is TRBV5-4, with D perhaps TRBD2 (5 bases). Trimming stripped 0 bases from V and 0 bases from J, with 17 bases between. The CDR3 is made up of 18 amino acids. Germline V CDR1 and CDR2: SGHNT, YYREEE (reference sequence). CDR3 DNA sequence: TGTGCCAGCAGCTTGGGGGGTTTGGGGAGAGCTAGCACAGATACGCAGTATTTT. Its translation is CASSLGGLGRASTDTQYF.

This chain links TRBV9 with TRBJ2-7, with a possible D match to TRBD2 (5 bases). The V and J ends lost 3 bases and 3 bases respectively, with 10 bases between them. CDR3 length: 13 amino acids. CDR1 and CDR2 from the germline V gene are SGDLS and YYNGEE. CDR3 residues: CASSDGVLYEQYF. Here the CDR3 DNA reads TGTGCCAGCAGCGACGGGGTCCTCTACGAGCAGTACTTC. Filled out from reference TRBV9 and TRBJ2-7, the complete variable domain reads DSGVTQTPKHLITATGQRVTLRCSPRSGDLSVYWYQQSLDQGLQFLIQYYNGEERAKGNILERFSAQQFPDLHSELNLSSLELGDSALYFCASSDGVLYEQYFGPGTRLTVT.

This CDR3 is CASHEGDLTYEQYF. The CDR3 DNA reads TGTGCCAGCCACGAGGGCGACCTTACCTACGAGCAGTACTTC. V gene TRBV5-6 combines with J gene TRBJ2-7, with D possibly matching TRBD2 (5 bases). Germline assignment: CDR1 SGHDT and CDR2 YYEEEE. CDR3 length: 14 residues. Trimming shortened V by 7 bases and J by 2 bases, and 16 bases separated the two germline ends. Looking up the rest from reference TRBV5-6 and TRBJ2-7 gives the full variable domain: DAGVTQSPTHLIKTRGQQVTLRCSPKSGHDTVSWYQQALGQGPQFIFQYYEEEERQRGNFPDRFSGHQFPNYSSELNVNALLLGDSALYLCASHEGDLTYEQYFGPGTRLTVT.

V gene TRBV5-6 combines with J gene TRBJ1-5; D is perhaps TRBD1 (6 bases). V lost 1 base, J lost 3 bases, and 14 bases lay in between. Germline CDR1 is SGHDT and CDR2 is YYEEEE. The CDR3 is made up of 16 amino acids. The CDR3 nucleotides read TGTGCCAGCAGCTTGTACCGGGACAAGGTCAATCAGCCCCAGCATTTT. It yields the protein CASSLYRDKVNQPQHF.

This chain uses TRBV4-2 with TRBJ1-4; 8 positions agree with TRBD1. This CDR3 has 16 amino acids. V shed 1 base and J 10 bases; nucleotides not matched to a gene: 11. Per the germline V gene, CDR1 is LGHNA and CDR2 is YNFKEQ. DNA for the CDR3: TGTGCCAGCAGCCAAGTGTCGTGGACAGGGACGGGAAAACTGTTTTTT. Its translation: CASSQVSWTGTGKLFF.

The chain couples TRBV5-1 to TRBJ2-5, with 12 bases that match TRBD2. Losses at the gene ends were 2 bases for V and 4 bases for J; bases not matched to a gene: 3. The CDR3 totals 15 residues. Germline-derived CDR1 and CDR2 are SGHRS and YFSETQ. The CDR3 DNA sequence: TGCGCCAGCAGCTTCCAGGGACTAGCGGGAGAGACCCAGTACTTC. Translating gives CASSFQGLAGETQYF. Looking up the rest from reference TRBV5-1 and TRBJ2-5 gives the full variable domain: KAGVTQTPRYLIKTRGQQVTLSCSPISGHRSVSWYQQTPGQGLQFLFEYFSETQRNKGNFPGRFSGRQFSNSRSEMNVSTLELGDSALYLCASSFQGLAGETQYFGPGTRLLVL.